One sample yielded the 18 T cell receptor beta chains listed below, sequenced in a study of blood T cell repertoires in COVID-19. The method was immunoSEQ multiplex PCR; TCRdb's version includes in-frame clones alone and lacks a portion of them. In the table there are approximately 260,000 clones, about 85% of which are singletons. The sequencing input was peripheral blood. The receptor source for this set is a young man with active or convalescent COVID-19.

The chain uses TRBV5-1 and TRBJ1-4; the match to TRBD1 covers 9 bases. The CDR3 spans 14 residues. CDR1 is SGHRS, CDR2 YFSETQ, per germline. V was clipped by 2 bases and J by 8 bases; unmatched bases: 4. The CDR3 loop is CASSLGTGKEKLFF. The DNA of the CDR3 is TGCGCCAGCAGCTTAGGGACAGGGAAAGAAAAACTGTTTTTT.

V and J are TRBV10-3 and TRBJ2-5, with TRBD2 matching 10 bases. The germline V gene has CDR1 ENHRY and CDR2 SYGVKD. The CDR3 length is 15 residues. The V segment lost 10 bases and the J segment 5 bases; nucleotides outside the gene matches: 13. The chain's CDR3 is CATSGLAETSETQYF. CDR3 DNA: TGTGCCACCTCCGGACTAGCGGAAACCTCGGAGACCCAGTACTTC.

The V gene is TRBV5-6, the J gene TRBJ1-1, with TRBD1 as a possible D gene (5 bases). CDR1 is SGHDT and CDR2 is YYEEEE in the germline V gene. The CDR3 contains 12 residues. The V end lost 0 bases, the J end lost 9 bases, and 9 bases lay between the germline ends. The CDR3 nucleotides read TGTGCCAGCAGCTTGGCCTCGGACAAAGCTTTCTTT. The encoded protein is CASSLASDKAFF.

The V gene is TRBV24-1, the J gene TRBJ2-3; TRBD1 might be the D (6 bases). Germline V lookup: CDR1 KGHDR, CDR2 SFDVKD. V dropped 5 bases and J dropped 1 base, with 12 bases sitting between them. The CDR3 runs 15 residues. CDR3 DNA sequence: TGTGCCACCAGTGGGGCAGGGGCAGGCACAGATACGCAGTATTTT. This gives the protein CATSGAGAGTDTQYF.

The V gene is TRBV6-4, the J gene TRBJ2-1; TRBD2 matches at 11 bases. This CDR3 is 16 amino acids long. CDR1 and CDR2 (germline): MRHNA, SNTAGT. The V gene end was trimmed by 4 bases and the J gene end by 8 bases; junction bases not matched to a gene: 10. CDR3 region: CASSGIAGGRLHEQFF. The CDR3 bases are TGTGCCAGCAGTGGTATAGCGGGAGGGAGGCTCCATGAGCAGTTCTTC.

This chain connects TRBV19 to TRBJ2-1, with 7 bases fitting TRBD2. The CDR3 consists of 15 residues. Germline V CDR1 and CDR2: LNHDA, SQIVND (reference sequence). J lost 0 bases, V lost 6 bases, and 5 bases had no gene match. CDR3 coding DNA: TGTGCCAGTAGGATTGCGGGGGACTCCTACAATGAGCAGTTCTTC. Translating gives CASRIAGDSYNEQFF.

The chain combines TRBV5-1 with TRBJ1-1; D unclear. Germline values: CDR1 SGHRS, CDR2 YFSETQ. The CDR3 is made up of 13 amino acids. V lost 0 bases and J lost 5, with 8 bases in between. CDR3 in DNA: TGCGCCAGCAGCTTGGCCGGTGAGACTGAAGCTTTCTTT. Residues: CASSLAGETEAFF.

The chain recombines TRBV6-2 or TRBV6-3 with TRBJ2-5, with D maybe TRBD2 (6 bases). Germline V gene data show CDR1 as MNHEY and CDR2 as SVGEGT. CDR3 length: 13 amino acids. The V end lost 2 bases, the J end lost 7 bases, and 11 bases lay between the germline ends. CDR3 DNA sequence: TGTGCCAGCAGTTACGTGCGGGACGGGACCCAGTACTTC. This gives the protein CASSYVRDGTQYF.

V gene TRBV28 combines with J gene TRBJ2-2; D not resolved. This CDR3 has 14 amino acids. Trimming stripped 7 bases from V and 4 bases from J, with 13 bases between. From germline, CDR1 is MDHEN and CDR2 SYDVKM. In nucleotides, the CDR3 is TGTGCCAGCAACCTCCCGAGATCCACCGGGGAGCTGTTTTTT. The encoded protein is CASNLPRSTGELFF.

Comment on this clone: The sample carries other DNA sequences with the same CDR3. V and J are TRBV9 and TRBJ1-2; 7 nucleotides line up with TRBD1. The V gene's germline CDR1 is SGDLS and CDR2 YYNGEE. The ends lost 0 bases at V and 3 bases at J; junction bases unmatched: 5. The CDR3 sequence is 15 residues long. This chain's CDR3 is CASSVGEGGDYGYTF. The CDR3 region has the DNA TGTGCCAGCAGCGTAGGGGAAGGGGGCGACTATGGCTACACCTTC.

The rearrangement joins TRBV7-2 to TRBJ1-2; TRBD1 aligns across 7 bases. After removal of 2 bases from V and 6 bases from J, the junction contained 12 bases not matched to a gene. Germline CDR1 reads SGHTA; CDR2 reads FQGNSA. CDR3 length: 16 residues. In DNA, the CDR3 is TGTGCCAGCAGCTTACGGCAGGGGGTTTTAGATAATGGCTACACCTTC. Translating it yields CASSLRQGVLDNGYTF.

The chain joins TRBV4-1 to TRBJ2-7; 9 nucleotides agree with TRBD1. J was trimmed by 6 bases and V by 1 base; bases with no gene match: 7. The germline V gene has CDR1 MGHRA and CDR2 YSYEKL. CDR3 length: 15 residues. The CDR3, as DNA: TGCGCCAGCAGCCAAGCCGGGACAGGGACTGGCGAGCAGTACTTC. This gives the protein CASSQAGTGTGEQYF.

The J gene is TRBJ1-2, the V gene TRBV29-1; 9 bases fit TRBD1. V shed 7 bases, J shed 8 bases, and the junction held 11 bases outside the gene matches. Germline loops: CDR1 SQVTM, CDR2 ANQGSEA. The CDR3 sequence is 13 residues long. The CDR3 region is CSARDRVEIGYTF. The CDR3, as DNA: TGCAGCGCCCGGGACAGGGTCGAAATCGGCTACACCTTC.

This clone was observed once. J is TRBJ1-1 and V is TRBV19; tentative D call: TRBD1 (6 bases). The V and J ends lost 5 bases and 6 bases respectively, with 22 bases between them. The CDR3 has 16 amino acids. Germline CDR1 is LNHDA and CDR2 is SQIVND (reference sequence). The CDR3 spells CASSLLPITGRAEAFF. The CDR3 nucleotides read TGTGCCAGTAGTCTTTTACCTATAACAGGGAGGGCTGAAGCTTTCTTT. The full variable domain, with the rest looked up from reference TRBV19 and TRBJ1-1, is DGGITQSPKYLFRKEGQNVTLSCEQNLNHDAMYWYRQDPGQGLRLIYYSQIVNDFQKGDIAEGYSVSREKKESFPLTVTSAQKNPTAFYLCASSLLPITGRAEAFFGQGTRLTVV.

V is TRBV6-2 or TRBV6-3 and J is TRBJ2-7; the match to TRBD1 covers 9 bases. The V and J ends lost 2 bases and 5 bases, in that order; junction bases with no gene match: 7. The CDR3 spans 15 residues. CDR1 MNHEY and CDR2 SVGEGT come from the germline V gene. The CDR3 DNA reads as TGTGCCAGCAGTTACCCCGGGACAGGGATCCACGAGCAGTACTTC. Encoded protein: CASSYPGTGIHEQYF.

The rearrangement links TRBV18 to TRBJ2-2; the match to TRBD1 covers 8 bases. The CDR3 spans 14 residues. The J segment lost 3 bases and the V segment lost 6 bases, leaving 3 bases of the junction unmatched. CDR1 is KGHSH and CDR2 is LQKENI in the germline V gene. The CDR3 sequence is CASSGQGHTGELFF. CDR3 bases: TGTGCCAGCTCCGGACAGGGCCACACCGGGGAGCTGTTTTTT.

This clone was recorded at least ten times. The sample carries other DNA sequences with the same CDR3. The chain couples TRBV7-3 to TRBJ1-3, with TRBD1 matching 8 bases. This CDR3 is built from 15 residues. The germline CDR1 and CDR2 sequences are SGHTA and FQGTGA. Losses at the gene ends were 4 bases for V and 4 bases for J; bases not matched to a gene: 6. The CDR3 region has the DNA TGTGCCAGCAGCTCAGGACAGGGATCCGGAAACACCATATATTTT. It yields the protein CASSSGQGSGNTIYF.

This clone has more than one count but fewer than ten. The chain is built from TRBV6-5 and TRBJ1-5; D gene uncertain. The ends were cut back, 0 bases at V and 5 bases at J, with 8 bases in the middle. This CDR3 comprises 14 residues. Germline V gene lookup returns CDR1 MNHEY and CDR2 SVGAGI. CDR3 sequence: CASSYSNSHQPQHF. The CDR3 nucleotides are TGTGCCAGCAGTTACTCGAACAGCCATCAGCCCCAGCATTTT.